The rows below give T cell receptor beta chains drawn from one sample of a study of shared clonotypes between healthy human individuals. TCRdb's copy holds only in-frame clones and misses some; the assay was immunoSEQ multiplex PCR. Altogether millions of clones are present, about 92% being singletons, with the ten largest covering over 1.5%. The sample taken for sequencing was naive CD8+ T cells from PBMCs. The receptors stem from a man aged 18 to 30 in good health. Some clones in this sample may be carry-over from other donors' samples. The CDR3 runs from the conserved cysteine through the conserved F or W. The D gene is left open where the match is weak. The size field is filled for only some rows; it gives once, few, many or a size class.

V gene,D gene,clone size,J gene,CDR3 protein,CDR3 DNA
TRBV2,NA,NA,TRBJ2-3,CASRGLTGSTDTQYF,TGTGCCAGCAGGGGGTTGACAGGCTCCACAGATACGCAGTATTTT
TRBV9,NA,NA,TRBJ2-3,CASSVVSGASDTQYF,TGTGCCAGCAGCGTAGTGTCGGGGGCGTCGGATACGCAGTATTTT
TRBV7-2,NA,NA,TRBJ2-2,CASSGRTGELFF,TGTGCCAGCAGCGGACGCACCGGGGAGCTGTTTTTT
TRBV5-1,TRBD2,NA,TRBJ2-7,CASSPSRWGGSSYEQYF,TGCGCCAGCAGCCCATCTCGCTGGGGAGGGAGCTCCTACGAGCAGTACTTC
TRBV13,NA,NA,TRBJ1-1,CASSYGRTEAFF,TGTGCCAGCAGCTACGGACGGACTGAAGCTTTCTTT
TRBV19,NA,NA,TRBJ2-3,CASSFRTDTQYF,TGTGCCAGTAGTTTCCGCACAGATACGCAGTATTTT
TRBV10-3,TRBD1,few,TRBJ1-1,CAIRGQGTTEAFF,TGTGCCATCAGGGGACAGGGAACCACTGAAGCTTTCTTT
TRBV9,TRBD2,NA,TRBJ2-2,CASSVTSGFELGGELFF,TGTGCCAGCAGCGTAACTAGCGGTTTCGAATTAGGAGGGGAGCTGTTTTTT
TRBV5-1,TRBD2,NA,TRBJ2-2,CASSLATSGTGELFF,TGCGCCAGCAGCCTCGCGACTAGCGGAACCGGGGAGCTGTTTTTT
TRBV4-1,NA,NA,TRBJ1-1,CASSSREVGNTEAFF,TGCGCCAGCAGCTCCAGGGAGGTGGGGAACACTGAAGCTTTCTTT
TRBV27,NA,NA,TRBJ1-5,CASSFRGPNQPQHF,TGTGCCAGCAGTTTCCGGGGCCCCAATCAGCCCCAGCATTTT
TRBV4-3,TRBD2,NA,TRBJ2-3,CASRYRTGGLADTQYF,TGCGCCAGCAGATACAGAACCGGGGGGTTGGCAGATACGCAGTATTTT
TRBV12-5,TRBD1,NA,TRBJ2-2,CASGLETGGMAGELFF,TGTGCTAGTGGCCTGGAGACAGGGGGCATGGCCGGGGAGCTGTTTTTT
TRBV11-2,NA,NA,TRBJ2-1,CASSYLANEQFF,TGTGCCAGCAGCTACCTCGCGAATGAGCAGTTCTTC
TRBV7-9,TRBD1,NA,TRBJ1-1,CASSVQGAGAFF,TGTGCCAGCAGCGTACAGGGGGCAGGAGCTTTCTTT
TRBV29-1,NA,NA,TRBJ2-2,CSVGSTGELFF,TGCAGCGTTGGGAGTACCGGGGAGCTGTTTTTT
TRBV27,TRBD1,NA,TRBJ2-1,CASSQRGHEQFF,TGTGCCAGCAGCCAAAGGGGGCATGAGCAGTTCTTC
TRBV10-3,NA,NA,TRBJ1-2,CAIRATLAEGYTF,TGTGCCATCCGGGCTACGCTCGCGGAAGGCTACACCTTC
TRBV19,NA,once,TRBJ2-7,CASSYTVSLYEQYF,TGTGCCAGTAGTTACACGGTATCCCTCTACGAGCAGTACTTC
TRBV9,TRBD2,NA,TRBJ2-7,CASSVLKGTSRPYEQYF,TGTGCCAGCAGCGTACTCAAAGGGACTAGCAGACCTTACGAGCAGTACTTC
TRBV21-1,NA,NA,TRBJ1-5,CASSSDGTFTQPQHF,TGTGCCAGCAGCAGTGATGGGACCTTTACGCAGCCCCAGCATTTT
TRBV27,NA,NA,TRBJ2-1,CASSLRADEQFF,TGTGCCAGCAGTTTACGAGCCGACGAGCAGTTCTTC
TRBV7-8,TRBD2,NA,TRBJ2-3,CASSLASGSTDTQYF,TGTGCCAGCAGCTTAGCTAGCGGGAGCACAGATACGCAGTATTTT
TRBV27,NA,NA,TRBJ1-5,CASSSRVGQPQHF,TGTGCCAGCAGTTCTAGGGTGGGGCAGCCCCAGCATTTT
TRBV7-9,TRBD2,NA,TRBJ2-2,CASSVRSSGRTGTGELFF,TGTGCCAGCAGCGTAAGGTCTAGCGGACGAACGGGCACCGGGGAGCTGTTTTTT
TRBV2,NA,NA,TRBJ1-6,CASSPPSLSPLHF,TGTGCCAGCAGTCCCCCTAGCCTCTCACCCCTCCACTTT
TRBV28,NA,NA,TRBJ1-3,CASSDPGSGNTIYF,TGTGCCAGCAGCGACCCAGGGTCCGGAAACACCATATATTTT
TRBV27,NA,NA,TRBJ2-7,CASSWDPRYEQYF,TGTGCCAGCAGTTGGGACCCCCGGTACGAGCAGTACTTC
TRBV7-9,NA,NA,TRBJ1-5,CASSGGDQPQHF,TGTGCCAGCAGCGGTGGGGATCAGCCCCAGCATTTT
TRBV7-9,TRBD2,NA,TRBJ2-7,CASSLAPGLVSYEQYF,TGTGCCAGCAGCTTAGCTCCTGGACTAGTTTCCTACGAGCAGTACTTC
TRBV5-1,TRBD2,once,TRBJ2-1,CASMNGRSYNEQFF,TGCGCCAGCATGAACGGGAGGTCCTACAATGAGCAGTTCTTC
TRBV9,NA,NA,TRBJ2-1,CASSPRESKYNEQFF,TGTGCCAGCAGCCCCCGGGAGAGTAAGTACAATGAGCAGTTCTTC
TRBV6-1,TRBD1,NA,TRBJ1-5,CASSGGPGQPSNQPQHF,TGTGCCAGCAGTGGGGGACCGGGACAGCCTAGCAATCAGCCCCAGCATTTT
TRBV5-4,NA,NA,TRBJ1-1,CASSQDRYTEAFF,TGTGCCAGCAGCCAAGATAGGTACACTGAAGCTTTCTTT
TRBV11-2,TRBD1,NA,TRBJ2-7,CASSYPIGQGGQYF,TGTGCCAGCAGCTACCCCATCGGACAGGGGGGGCAGTACTTC
TRBV4-1,NA,NA,TRBJ2-5,CASSQEGTRMEKTQYF,TGCGCCAGCAGCCAAGAAGGGACGCGCATGGAGAAGACCCAGTACTTC
TRBV27,NA,NA,TRBJ2-2,CASSPSAGELFF,TGTGCCAGCAGTCCGAGCGCCGGGGAGCTGTTTTTT
TRBV28,TRBD1,NA,TRBJ2-3,CASSTTGTGVLGTSTDTQYF,TGTGCCAGCAGTACCACCGGGACAGGGGTACTTGGGACTAGCACAGATACGCAGTATTTT
TRBV27,NA,NA,TRBJ2-1,CASRSLGSYNEQFF,TGTGCCAGCAGGAGCCTCGGCTCCTACAATGAGCAGTTCTTC
TRBV27,TRBD2,NA,TRBJ2-1,CASSPGLADNEQFF,TGTGCCAGCAGTCCGGGACTAGCGGACAATGAGCAGTTCTTC
TRBV27,NA,NA,TRBJ2-1,CASSPQSEGSTEQFF,TGTGCCAGCAGTCCTCAGAGCGAGGGGAGCACTGAGCAGTTCTTC
TRBV11-2,NA,NA,TRBJ2-2,CASSLDPAAEEDTGELFF,TGTGCCAGCAGCTTAGATCCCGCGGCGGAGGAGGATACCGGGGAGCTGTTTTTT
TRBV6-6,NA,NA,TRBJ2-7,CASSPRDGTYEQYF,TGTGCCAGCAGTCCCAGGGACGGGACCTACGAGCAGTACTTC
TRBV27,TRBD2,NA,TRBJ2-2,CASSLPGTSGRLAGELFF,TGTGCCAGCAGTTTGCCCGGGACTAGCGGGAGGCTGGCCGGGGAGCTGTTTTTT
TRBV6-5,TRBD1,NA,TRBJ2-7,CASRNRDRGFYEQYF,TGTGCCAGCAGGAACCGGGACAGGGGATTCTACGAGCAGTACTTC
TRBV13,TRBD1,NA,TRBJ1-1,CASSPSTGGFTEAFF,TGTGCCAGCAGCCCCTCGACAGGGGGCTTCACTGAAGCTTTCTTT
TRBV11-2,NA,NA,TRBJ2-7,CASSPHGWGRSYEQYF,TGTGCCAGCAGCCCACATGGCTGGGGACGCTCCTACGAGCAGTACTTC
TRBV19,NA,NA,TRBJ1-5,CASSPPGREDQPQHF,TGTGCCAGTAGTCCCCCCGGCAGGGAGGATCAGCCCCAGCATTTT
TRBV7-8,NA,NA,TRBJ1-1,CASSLGSVAEAFF,TGTGCCAGCAGCTTAGGTTCGGTAGCTGAAGCTTTCTTT
TRBV11-2,NA,NA,TRBJ1-2,CASSLEADYGYTF,TGTGCCAGCAGCTTAGAGGCAGACTATGGCTACACCTTC
TRBV6-1,TRBD2,NA,TRBJ2-1,CASSVLADNGLSYNEQFF,TGTGCCAGCAGTGTCCTAGCGGACAACGGTCTTTCCTACAATGAGCAGTTCTTC
TRBV13,TRBD2,NA,TRBJ2-7,CASSVTSGDYEQYF,TGTGCCAGCAGCGTAACTAGCGGGGACTACGAGCAGTACTTC
TRBV15,TRBD2,NA,TRBJ2-3,CATSRGKSGRADTQYF,TGTGCCACCAGCAGAGGGAAGAGCGGGAGGGCGGATACGCAGTATTTT
TRBV28,TRBD2,NA,TRBJ2-1,CASSFGTSEYNEQFF,TGTGCCAGCAGTTTTGGGACTAGCGAATACAATGAGCAGTTCTTC
TRBV10-3,NA,NA,TRBJ1-3,CAISVYDPSSGNTIYF,TGTGCCATCAGTGTGTACGACCCCTCTTCAGGAAACACCATATATTTT
TRBV5-1,NA,NA,TRBJ1-1,CASSKVGLNTEAFF,TGCGCCAGCAGCAAAGTTGGACTGAACACTGAAGCTTTCTTT
TRBV27,NA,NA,TRBJ1-1,CASSLRGVVNTEAFF,TGTGCCAGCAGTTTAAGGGGGGTGGTGAACACTGAAGCTTTCTTT
TRBV4-3,NA,NA,TRBJ2-7,CASSPTITWTSYEQYF,TGCGCCAGCAGCCCAACAATCACTTGGACCTCCTACGAGCAGTACTTC